This passage covers 26 T cell receptor beta chains from one sample sequenced in a study of T cell changes during pregnancy in multiple sclerosis. The assay was immunoSEQ multiplex PCR, and TCRdb's table has in-frame clones only and misses some. The sample lists 26,000 or so clones; roughly 89% were seen once. The specimen comprised CD8+ T cells from peripheral blood mononuclear cells, sampled in the second trimester of pregnancy. These receptors all stem from a female donor with multiple sclerosis, enrolled in a pregnancy study.

J is TRBJ2-7 and V is TRBV7-6; D perhaps matches TRBD2 (6 bases). V dropped 1 base and J dropped 3 bases, with 19 bases sitting between them. Germline lookup yields CDR1 SGHVS and CDR2 FNYEAQ. The CDR3 totals 17 residues. CDR3 nucleotide sequence: TGTGCCAGCAGCTTAGTGGGCGCGGGACGCGTAAACTACGAGCAGTACTTC. Its translation is CASSLVGAGRVNYEQYF.

By share, this clone counts as medium-sized. The chain uses TRBV29-1 and TRBJ2-5, with D possibly being TRBD1 (6 bases). Germline-derived CDR1 and CDR2 are SQVTM and ANQGSEA. This CDR3 region has 13 residues. The germline V and J ends were trimmed by 2 bases and 3 bases, with 10 bases remaining between them. In DNA, the CDR3 is TGCAGCGTTGAAACAGGGAGTGAAGAGACCCAGTACTTC. Translated, it gives CSVETGSEETQYF.

The V call is TRBV4-3, the J call TRBJ2-1; 14 nucleotides line up with TRBD2. The CDR3 spans 19 residues. Germline-derived CDR1 and CDR2 are LGHNA and YSLEER. The V gene end was trimmed by 4 bases and the J gene end by 2 bases; junction bases not matched to a gene: 10. The chain's CDR3 is CASSRWGTSGSQPYNEQFF. CDR3 nucleotide sequence: TGCGCCAGCAGCCGTTGGGGGACTAGCGGGAGTCAACCCTACAATGAGCAGTTCTTC.

The J gene is TRBJ1-3, the V gene TRBV5-1, with 8 bases aligning to TRBD1. CDR1 is SGHRS, CDR2 YFSETQ, per germline. V was pared by 4 bases and J by 0 bases, with 6 bases of the junction left unmatched. This CDR3 has 16 residues. The CDR3 sequence is CASSHGQGPSGNTIYF. In DNA, the CDR3 is TGCGCCAGCAGCCACGGACAGGGCCCCTCTGGAAACACCATATATTTT.

J is TRBJ2-7 and V is TRBV28, with D possibly being TRBD2 (6 bases). Per germline, CDR1 MDHEN and CDR2 SYDVKM. CDR3 length: 14 amino acids. V was shortened by 10 bases and J by 4 bases, with 20 bases between the two germline ends. CDR3 sequence (DNA): TGTGCCACGAAAGGGACTTCCTTTGTATACGAGCAGTACTTC. Translated: CATKGTSFVYEQYF.

This clone occurred a few times. V and J are TRBV7-9 and TRBJ1-5, with TRBD1 matching over 10 bases. CDR1 is SEHNR and CDR2 is FQNEAQ in the germline V gene (reference sequence). CDR3 length equals 16 residues. V trimming: 5 bases; J trimming: 2 bases; junction bases outside the gene matches: 6. CDR3 nucleotides: TGTGCCAGCAGCCTTGGGACAGGGGATGGCAATCAGCCCCAGCATTTT. The encoded protein is CASSLGTGDGNQPQHF.

The rearrangement links TRBV18 to TRBJ2-1; 8 bases map to TRBD2. The CDR3 has 14 amino acids. Trimming cost V 3 bases and J 6 bases; bases outside gene matches: 4. The germline V gene encodes CDR1 KGHSH and CDR2 LQKENI. For the CDR3, the DNA is TGTGCCAGCTCACCGTACAGCGGGAGCAATGAGCAGTTCTTC. It encodes CASSPYSGSNEQFF.

This clone appeared once. This rearrangement joins TRBV19 to TRBJ1-5; the match to TRBD1 covers 7 bases. Trimming removed 5 bases from V and 5 bases from J; junction bases left unmatched: 3. The germline V gene has CDR1 LNHDA and CDR2 SQIVND (reference sequence). The CDR3 is 13 residues long. This CDR3 is CASSWGQYQPQHF. The CDR3, as DNA: TGTGCCAGTAGTTGGGGACAGTATCAGCCCCAGCATTTT.

This clone was seen a few times. The chain is built from TRBV7-9 and TRBJ2-7; TRBD1 aligns across 7 bases. Trimming at V came to 5 bases and at J to 12 bases, leaving 10 bases not matched to a gene. Per the germline V gene, CDR1 is SEHNR and CDR2 is FQNEAQ (reference sequence). This CDR3 spans 12 amino acids. This chain's CDR3 is CASSPDRAAGYF. In nucleotides, the CDR3 is TGTGCCAGCAGCCCTGACAGGGCTGCCGGGTACTTC.

This clone showed up just a few times. V gene TRBV19 combines with J gene TRBJ1-5; the D gene is possibly TRBD1 (6 bases). Germline values: CDR1 LNHDA, CDR2 SQIVND (reference sequence). The CDR3 has 12 amino acids. Trimming pared 7 bases from V and 7 bases from J, leaving 11 bases between. The CDR3 DNA is TGTGCCAGTAAACAGGGCAGGCAGCCCCAGCATTTT. It is translated as CASKQGRQPQHF. The full variable domain, its missing parts supplied by reference TRBV19 and TRBJ1-5, is DGGITQSPKYLFRKEGQNVTLSCEQNLNHDAMYWYRQDPGQGLRLIYYSQIVNDFQKGDIAEGYSVSREKKESFPLTVTSAQKNPTAFYLCASKQGRQPQHFGDGTRLSIL.

This chain connects TRBV19 to TRBJ1-2; D unresolved. The CDR3 totals 16 residues. Germline V CDR1 and CDR2: LNHDA, SQIVND (reference sequence). V was shortened by 3 bases and J by 4 bases, with 18 bases between the two germline ends. The CDR3, as DNA: TGTGCCAGTAGTATTTTCCTCCAAGAGGTTGGCTATGGCTACACCTTC. It translates to CASSIFLQEVGYGYTF.

This chain connects TRBV6-4 to TRBJ2-2; a weak D match, TRBD2 (5 bases). CDR1 and CDR2 from the germline V gene are MRHNA and SNTAGT. Trimming took off 2 bases at V and 5 bases at J, with 9 bases between the two ends. The CDR3 sequence is 14 residues long. The CDR3 DNA reads TGTGCCAGCAGTGACAACTGGGAGACCGGGGAGCTGTTTTTT. Translating gives CASSDNWETGELFF.

The V call is TRBV15, the J call TRBJ2-7; a possible D gene is TRBD2 (6 bases). The CDR3 loop spans 15 amino acids. V lost 3 bases and J lost 4, with 16 bases in between. CDR1 and CDR2 from the germline V gene are LNHNV and YYDKDF (reference sequence). The CDR3 sequence is CATSRGTGGAYEQYF. The CDR3 DNA reads as TGTGCCACCAGCAGGGGAACTGGAGGGGCGTACGAGCAGTACTTC. The variable domain in full, completed from reference TRBV15 and TRBJ2-7, reads DAMVIQNPRYQVTQFGKPVTLSCSQTLNHNVMYWYQQKSSQAPKLLFHYYDKDFNNEADTPDNFQSRRPNTSFCFLDIRSPGLGDTAMYLCATSRGTGGAYEQYFGPGTRLTVT.

The chain recombines TRBV9 with TRBJ2-3, with D uncertain. Germline V gene data show CDR1 as SGDLS and CDR2 as YYNGEE. The CDR3 loop spans 14 amino acids. V lost 0 bases and J 4 bases, leaving 9 bases between the germline ends. CDR3 loop: CASSVDTVSDTQYF. CDR3 sequence (DNA): TGTGCCAGCAGCGTAGACACAGTCTCAGATACGCAGTATTTT.

V and J are TRBV28 and TRBJ2-7; 11 bases map to TRBD2. The trim removed 6 bases at V and 6 bases at J, leaving 7 bases unmatched. This CDR3 spans 14 amino acids. Germline CDR1 MDHEN, CDR2 SYDVKM. In DNA form, the CDR3 reads TGTGCCAGCAGCTCAACTAGCGGGAGCGGCGAGCAGTACTTC. Its translation is CASSSTSGSGEQYF. Drawing the rest from reference TRBV28 and TRBJ2-7, the complete variable domain is DVKVTQSSRYLVKRTGEKVFLECVQDMDHENMFWYRQDPGLGLRLIYFSYDVKMKEKGDIPEGYSVSREKKERFSLILESASTNQTSMYLCASSSTSGSGEQYFGPGTRLTVT.

This CDR3 reads CASSPRDAGGPAGQPQHF. The CDR3 nucleotides read TGTGCCAGCTCACCACGGGACGCAGGGGGCCCGGCTGGTCAGCCCCAGCATTTT. This chain uses TRBV18 with TRBJ1-5; 8 bases are shared with TRBD1. The V gene's germline CDR1 is KGHSH and CDR2 LQKENI. Trimming took 1 base from V and 6 from J; bases not matched to a gene: 14. The CDR3 consists of 18 residues.

This clone was found a few times. The sample contains more than one DNA sequence encoding this CDR3. The chain has TRBV19 and TRBJ1-1; D unresolved. The length of the CDR3 is 13 residues. Germline V gives CDR1 LNHDA, CDR2 SQIVND (reference sequence). V dropped 2 bases and J dropped 1 base, with 5 bases sitting between them. The CDR3 protein is CASSIQKNTEAFF. CDR3 coding DNA: TGTGCCAGTAGTATACAGAAGAACACTGAAGCTTTCTTT.

This chain links TRBV10-3 with TRBJ2-1; 11 bases line up with TRBD2. V was pared by 2 bases and J by 3 bases, with 0 bases of the junction left unmatched. Germline V gene sequence: CDR1 ENHRY, CDR2 SYGVKD. CDR3 length equals 15 residues. The CDR3 loop reads CAISETSGSYNEQFF. DNA for the CDR3: TGTGCCATCAGTGAGACTAGCGGGAGCTACAATGAGCAGTTCTTC.

The chain couples TRBV19 to TRBJ2-7; weak D call: TRBD2 (5 bases). The V and J ends lost 10 bases and 1 base respectively, with 17 bases between them. The CDR3 covers 14 residues. Germline V gives CDR1 LNHDA, CDR2 SQIVND (reference sequence). DNA of the CDR3: TGTGCCACCGCCTCTGCCCGGGGATCCTACGAGCAGTACTTC. Residues: CATASARGSYEQYF.

J is TRBJ2-1 and V is TRBV4-2, with 13 bases lining up with TRBD2. The germline V gene has CDR1 LGHNA and CDR2 YNFKEQ. CDR3 length: 17 residues. Trimming removed 1 base from V and 6 bases from J; junction bases left unmatched: 6. CDR3 region: CASSQVEGTSGVNEQFF. CDR3 in DNA: TGTGCCAGCAGCCAAGTGGAAGGGACTAGCGGGGTCAATGAGCAGTTCTTC.

The chain joins TRBV6-1 to TRBJ2-6, with D perhaps matching TRBD2 (5 bases). Germline V gives CDR1 MNHNS, CDR2 SASEGT. The CDR3 has 17 amino acids. V was clipped by 4 bases and J by 1 base, with 14 bases between them. CDR3 nucleotides: TGTGCCAGCAGTGGGGTTGAGGGCATTTCTGGGGCCAACGTCCTGACTTTC. Its translation: CASSGVEGISGANVLTF.

This chain joins TRBV28 and TRBJ2-7; 12 bases agree with TRBD2. Per the germline V gene, CDR1 is MDHEN and CDR2 is SYDVKM. J gave up 5 bases and V 3 bases, and 29 bases lay outside the gene matches. The CDR3 has 23 amino acids. The CDR3 region has the DNA TGTGCCAGCAGTTTTTTCCGGGACAGGAGATCCGGGACTAGCGGGTGGGTTTTCGACGAGCAGTACTTC. It codes for CASSFFRDRRSGTSGWVFDEQYF.

This chain joins TRBV10-3 and TRBJ2-7; tentative D call: TRBD1 (6 bases). V lost 10 bases to trimming and J lost 3 bases, with 16 bases between them. Germline loops: CDR1 ENHRY, CDR2 SYGVKD. This CDR3 is built from 13 residues. The CDR3 DNA reads TGTGCCACCCGGACAGAGAGTCGCTACGAGCAGTACTTC. This encodes CATRTESRYEQYF.

Note on this clone: This sample includes further DNA sequences coding for the same CDR3. The rearrangement links TRBV7-2 to TRBJ2-5; 12 positions match TRBD2. The trim removed 5 bases at V and 5 bases at J, leaving 9 bases unmatched. The germline V gene encodes CDR1 SGHTA and CDR2 FQGNSA. The CDR3 loop spans 16 amino acids. The CDR3 sequence is CASSEGLAGPVETQYF. CDR3 DNA sequence: TGTGCCAGCAGCGAAGGACTAGCGGGGCCGGTGGAGACCCAGTACTTC.

In its sample, this clone was seen once. The chain links TRBV15 to TRBJ1-2; D is unclear. Germline V lookup: CDR1 LNHNV, CDR2 YYDKDF (reference sequence). V lost 8 bases and J lost 4, with 11 bases in between. There are 12 residues in the CDR3. CDR3 region: CATFSGSYGYTF. As DNA, the CDR3 is TGTGCCACCTTTTCGGGTTCCTATGGCTACACCTTC.

The table lists this clone with a count of one. J is TRBJ2-5 and V is TRBV29-1, with 7 positions matching TRBD2. Germline V gene data show CDR1 as SQVTM and CDR2 as ANQGSEA. V shed 5 bases, J shed 1 base, and the junction held 7 bases outside the gene matches. The CDR3 consists of 14 residues. For the CDR3, the DNA is TGCAGCGTTTCGGTAGCGGGCCCCCAAGAGACCCAGTACTTC. As protein: CSVSVAGPQETQYF.